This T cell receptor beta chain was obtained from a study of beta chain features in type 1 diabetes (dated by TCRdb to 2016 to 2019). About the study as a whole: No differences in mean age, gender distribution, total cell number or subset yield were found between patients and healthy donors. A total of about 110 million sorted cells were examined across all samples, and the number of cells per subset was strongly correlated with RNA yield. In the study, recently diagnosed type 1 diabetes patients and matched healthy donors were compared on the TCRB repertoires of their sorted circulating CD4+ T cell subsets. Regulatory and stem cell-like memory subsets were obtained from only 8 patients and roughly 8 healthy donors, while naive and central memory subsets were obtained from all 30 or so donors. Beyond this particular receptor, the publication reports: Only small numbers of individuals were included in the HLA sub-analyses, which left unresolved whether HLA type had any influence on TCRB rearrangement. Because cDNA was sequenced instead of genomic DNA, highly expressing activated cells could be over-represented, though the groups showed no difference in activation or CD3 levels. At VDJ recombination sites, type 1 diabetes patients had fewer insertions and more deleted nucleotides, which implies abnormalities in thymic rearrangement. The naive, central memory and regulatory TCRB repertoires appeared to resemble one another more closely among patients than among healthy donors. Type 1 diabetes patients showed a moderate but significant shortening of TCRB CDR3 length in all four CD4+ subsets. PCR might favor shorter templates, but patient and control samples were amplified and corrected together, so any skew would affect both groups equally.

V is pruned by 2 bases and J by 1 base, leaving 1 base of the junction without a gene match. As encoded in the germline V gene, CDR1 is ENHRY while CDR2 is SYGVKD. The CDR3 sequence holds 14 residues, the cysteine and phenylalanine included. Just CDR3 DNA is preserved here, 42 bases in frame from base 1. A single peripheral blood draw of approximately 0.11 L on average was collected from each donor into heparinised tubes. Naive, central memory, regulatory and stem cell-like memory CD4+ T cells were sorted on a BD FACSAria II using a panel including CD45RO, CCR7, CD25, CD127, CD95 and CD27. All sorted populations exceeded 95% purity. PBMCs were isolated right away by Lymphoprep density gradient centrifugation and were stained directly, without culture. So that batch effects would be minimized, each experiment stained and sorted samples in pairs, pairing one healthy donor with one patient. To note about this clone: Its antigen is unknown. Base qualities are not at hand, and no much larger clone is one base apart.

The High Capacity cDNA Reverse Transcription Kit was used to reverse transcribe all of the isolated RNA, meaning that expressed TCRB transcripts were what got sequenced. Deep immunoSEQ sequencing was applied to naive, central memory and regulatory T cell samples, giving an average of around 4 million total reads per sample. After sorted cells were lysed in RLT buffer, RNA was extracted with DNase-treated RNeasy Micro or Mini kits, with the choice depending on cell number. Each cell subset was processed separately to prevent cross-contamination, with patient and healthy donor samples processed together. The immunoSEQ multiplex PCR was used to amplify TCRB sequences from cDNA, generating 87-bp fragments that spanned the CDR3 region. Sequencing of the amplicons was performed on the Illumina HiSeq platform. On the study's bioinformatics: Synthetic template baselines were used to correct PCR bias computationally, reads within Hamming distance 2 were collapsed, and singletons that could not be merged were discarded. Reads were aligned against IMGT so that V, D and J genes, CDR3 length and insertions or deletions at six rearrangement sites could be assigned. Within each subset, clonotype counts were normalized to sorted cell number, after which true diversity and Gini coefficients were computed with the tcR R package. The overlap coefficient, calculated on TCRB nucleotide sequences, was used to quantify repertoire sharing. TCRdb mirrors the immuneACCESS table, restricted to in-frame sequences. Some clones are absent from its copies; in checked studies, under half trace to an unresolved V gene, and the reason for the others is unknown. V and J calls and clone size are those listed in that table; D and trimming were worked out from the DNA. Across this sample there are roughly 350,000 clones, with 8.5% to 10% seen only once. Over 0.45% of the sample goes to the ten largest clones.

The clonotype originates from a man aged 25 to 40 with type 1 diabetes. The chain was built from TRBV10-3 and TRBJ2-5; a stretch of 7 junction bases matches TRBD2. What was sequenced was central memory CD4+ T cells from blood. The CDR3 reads CAISERGVQETQYF. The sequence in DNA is TGTGCCATCAGTGAGCGGGGGGTCCAAGAGACCCAGTACTTC.